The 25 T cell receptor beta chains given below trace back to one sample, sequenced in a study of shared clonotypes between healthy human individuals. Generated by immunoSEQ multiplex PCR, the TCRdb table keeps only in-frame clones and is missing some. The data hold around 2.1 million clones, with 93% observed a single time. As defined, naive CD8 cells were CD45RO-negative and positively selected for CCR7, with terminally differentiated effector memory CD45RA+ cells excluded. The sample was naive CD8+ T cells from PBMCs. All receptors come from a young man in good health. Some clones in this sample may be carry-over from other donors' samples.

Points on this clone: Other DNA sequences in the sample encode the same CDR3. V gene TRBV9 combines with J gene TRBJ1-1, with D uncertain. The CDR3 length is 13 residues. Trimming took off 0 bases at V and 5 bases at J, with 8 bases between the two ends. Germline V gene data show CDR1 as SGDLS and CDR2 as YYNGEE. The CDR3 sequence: CASSVGGETEAFF. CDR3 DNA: TGTGCCAGCAGCGTAGGCGGTGAAACTGAAGCTTTCTTT.

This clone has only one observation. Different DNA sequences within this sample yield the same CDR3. CDR3 DNA: TGTGCCACCAGCAGAGATCGACAGAGCTCCTACGAGCAGTACTTC. It is translated as CATSRDRQSSYEQYF. The chain carries TRBV15 and TRBJ2-7; D is perhaps TRBD1 (5 bases). The CDR3 sequence is 15 residues long. With 0 bases removed from V and 0 bases from J, the gap between germline ends came to 9 bases. Germline V gene lookup returns CDR1 LNHNV and CDR2 YYDKDF (reference sequence). The full variable domain, completed using reference TRBV15 and TRBJ2-7, is DAMVIQNPRYQVTQFGKPVTLSCSQTLNHNVMYWYQQKSSQAPKLLFHYYDKDFNNEADTPDNFQSRRPNTSFCFLDIRSPGLGDTAMYLCATSRDRQSSYEQYFGPGTRLTVT.

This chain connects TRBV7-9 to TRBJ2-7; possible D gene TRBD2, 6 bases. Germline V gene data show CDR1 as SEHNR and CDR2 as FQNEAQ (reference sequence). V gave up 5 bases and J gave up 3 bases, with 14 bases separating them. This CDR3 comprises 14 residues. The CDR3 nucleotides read TGTGCCAGCAGCAAAGTGGGGGGTCTCTACGAGCAGTACTTC. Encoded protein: CASSKVGGLYEQYF. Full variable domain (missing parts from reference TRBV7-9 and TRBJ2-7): DTGVSQNPRHKITKRGQNVTFRCDPISEHNRLYWYRQTLGQGPEFLTYFQNEAQLEKSRLLSDRFSAERPKGSFSTLEIQRTEQGDSAMYLCASSKVGGLYEQYFGPGTRLTVT.

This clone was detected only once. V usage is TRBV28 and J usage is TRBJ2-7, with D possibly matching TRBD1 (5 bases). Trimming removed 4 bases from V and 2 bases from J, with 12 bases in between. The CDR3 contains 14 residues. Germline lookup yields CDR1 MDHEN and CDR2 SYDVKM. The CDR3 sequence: CASSSKGRPYEQYF. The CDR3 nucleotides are TGTGCCAGCAGTTCCAAGGGGCGGCCCTACGAGCAGTACTTC.

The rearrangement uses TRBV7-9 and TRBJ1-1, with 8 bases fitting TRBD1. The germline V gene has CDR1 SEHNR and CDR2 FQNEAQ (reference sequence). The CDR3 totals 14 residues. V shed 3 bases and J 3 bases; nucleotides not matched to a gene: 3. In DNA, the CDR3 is TGTGCCAGCAGCTTCTCAGGGGGCTACACTGAAGCTTTCTTT. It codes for CASSFSGGYTEAFF. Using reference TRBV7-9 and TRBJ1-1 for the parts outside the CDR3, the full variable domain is DTGVSQNPRHKITKRGQNVTFRCDPISEHNRLYWYRQTLGQGPEFLTYFQNEAQLEKSRLLSDRFSAERPKGSFSTLEIQRTEQGDSAMYLCASSFSGGYTEAFFGQGTRLTVV.

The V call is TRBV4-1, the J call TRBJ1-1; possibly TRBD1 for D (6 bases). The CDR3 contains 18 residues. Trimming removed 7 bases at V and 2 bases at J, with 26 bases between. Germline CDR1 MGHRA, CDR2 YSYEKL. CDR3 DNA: TGCGCCAGCACCGAAGGGCCCCTACTTGACAGGCGCAACACTGAAGCTTTCTTT. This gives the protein CASTEGPLLDRRNTEAFF.

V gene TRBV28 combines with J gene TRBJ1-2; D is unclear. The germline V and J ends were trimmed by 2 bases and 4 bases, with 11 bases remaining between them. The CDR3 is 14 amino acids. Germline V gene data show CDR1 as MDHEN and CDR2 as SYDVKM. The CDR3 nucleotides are TGTGCCAGCAGTTTAGATGAAGTGGGCTATGGCTACACCTTC. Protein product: CASSLDEVGYGYTF.

For the CDR3, the DNA is TGTGCCAGCAGCTTAGCCCTCTTCCGGGGGAGTATGTACGAGCAGTACTTC. This sequence encodes CASSLALFRGSMYEQYF. The chain couples TRBV7-8 to TRBJ2-7; TRBD2 might be the D (6 bases). CDR1 is SGHVS, CDR2 FQNEAQ, per germline. This CDR3 comprises 17 residues. V was cut by 0 bases and J by 4 bases, with 19 bases left in between.

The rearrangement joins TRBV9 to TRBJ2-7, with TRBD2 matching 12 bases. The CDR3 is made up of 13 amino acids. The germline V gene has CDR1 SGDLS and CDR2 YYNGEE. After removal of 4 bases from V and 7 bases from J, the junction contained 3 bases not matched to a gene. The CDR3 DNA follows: TGTGCCAGCAGCTTCGGACTAGCGGGGGAGCAGTACTTC. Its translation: CASSFGLAGEQYF.

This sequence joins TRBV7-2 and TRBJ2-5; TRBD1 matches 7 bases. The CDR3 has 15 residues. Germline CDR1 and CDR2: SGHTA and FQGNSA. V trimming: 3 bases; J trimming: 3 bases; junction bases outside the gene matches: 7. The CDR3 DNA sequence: TGTGCCAGCAGCTTGTTGACAGGGTGGAAAGAGACCCAGTACTTC. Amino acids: CASSLLTGWKETQYF.

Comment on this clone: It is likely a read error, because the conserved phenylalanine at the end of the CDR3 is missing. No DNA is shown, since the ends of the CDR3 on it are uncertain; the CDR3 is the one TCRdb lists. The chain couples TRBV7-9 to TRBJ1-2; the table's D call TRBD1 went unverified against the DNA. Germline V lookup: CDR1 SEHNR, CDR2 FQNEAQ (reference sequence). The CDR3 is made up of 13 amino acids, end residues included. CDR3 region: CASSKDGTGPLLL.

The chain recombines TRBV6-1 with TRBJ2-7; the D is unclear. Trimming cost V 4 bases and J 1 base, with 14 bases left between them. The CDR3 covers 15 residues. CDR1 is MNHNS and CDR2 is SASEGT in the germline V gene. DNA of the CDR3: TGTGCCAGCAGTGCAGAGACTCTGGGATCCTACGAGCAGTACTTC. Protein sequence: CASSAETLGSYEQYF.

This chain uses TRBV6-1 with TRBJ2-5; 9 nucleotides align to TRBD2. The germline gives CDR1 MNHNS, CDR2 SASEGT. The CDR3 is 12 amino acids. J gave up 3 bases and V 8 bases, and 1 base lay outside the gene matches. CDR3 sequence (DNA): TGTGCCAGCTTAGCGGGGGAAGAGACCCAGTACTTC. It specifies CASLAGEETQYF.

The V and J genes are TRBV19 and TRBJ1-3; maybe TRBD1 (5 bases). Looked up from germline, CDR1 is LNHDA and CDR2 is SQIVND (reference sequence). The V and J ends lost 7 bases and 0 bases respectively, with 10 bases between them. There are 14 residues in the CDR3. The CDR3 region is CASKGSPSGNTIYF. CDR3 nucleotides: TGTGCCAGTAAGGGGTCTCCCTCTGGAAACACCATATATTTT.

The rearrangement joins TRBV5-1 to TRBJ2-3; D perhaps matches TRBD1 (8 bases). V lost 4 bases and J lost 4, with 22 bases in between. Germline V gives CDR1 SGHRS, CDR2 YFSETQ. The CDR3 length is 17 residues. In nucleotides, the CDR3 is TGCGCCAGCAGCACCCTCTTCAGACAGGGGAGGGCAGATACGCAGTATTTT. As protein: CASSTLFRQGRADTQYF.

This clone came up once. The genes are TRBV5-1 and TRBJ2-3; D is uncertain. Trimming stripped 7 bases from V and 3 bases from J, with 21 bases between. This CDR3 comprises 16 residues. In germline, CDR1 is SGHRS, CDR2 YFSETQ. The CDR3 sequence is CASDLGLIGSTDTQYF. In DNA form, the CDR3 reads TGCGCCAGCGACCTGGGCCTAATCGGATCGACAGATACGCAGTATTTT.

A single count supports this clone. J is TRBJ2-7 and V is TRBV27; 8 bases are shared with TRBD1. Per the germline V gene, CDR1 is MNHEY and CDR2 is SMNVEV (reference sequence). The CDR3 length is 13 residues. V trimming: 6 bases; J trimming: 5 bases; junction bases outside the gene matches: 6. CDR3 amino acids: CASSEQGADEQYF. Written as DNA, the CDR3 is TGTGCCAGCAGCGAGCAGGGGGCCGACGAGCAGTACTTC.

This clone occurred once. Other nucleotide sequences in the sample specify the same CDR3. The CDR3 sequence: CASRGTGELFF. The CDR3 nucleotides are TGTGCCAGCCGCGGGACCGGGGAGCTGTTTTTT. The chain joins TRBV9 to TRBJ2-2, with D possibly TRBD2 on 5 matching bases. This CDR3 comprises 11 residues. Germline-derived CDR1 and CDR2 are SGDLS and YYNGEE. Trimming removed 7 bases from V and 5 bases from J, with 6 bases in between.

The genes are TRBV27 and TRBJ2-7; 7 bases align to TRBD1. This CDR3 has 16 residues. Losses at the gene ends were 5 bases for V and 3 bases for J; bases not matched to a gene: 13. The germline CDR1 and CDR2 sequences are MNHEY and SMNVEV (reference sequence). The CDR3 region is CASSVTGTAERYEQYF. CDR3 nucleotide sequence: TGTGCCAGCAGTGTGACCGGGACAGCAGAGCGCTACGAGCAGTACTTC.

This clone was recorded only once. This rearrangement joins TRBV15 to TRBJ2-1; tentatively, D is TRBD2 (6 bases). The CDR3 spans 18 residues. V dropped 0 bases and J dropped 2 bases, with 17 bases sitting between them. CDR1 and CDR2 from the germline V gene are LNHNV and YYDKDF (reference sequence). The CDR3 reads CATSREVLAPGPYNEQFF. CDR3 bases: TGTGCCACCAGCAGAGAGGTACTAGCCCCTGGCCCCTACAATGAGCAGTTCTTC.

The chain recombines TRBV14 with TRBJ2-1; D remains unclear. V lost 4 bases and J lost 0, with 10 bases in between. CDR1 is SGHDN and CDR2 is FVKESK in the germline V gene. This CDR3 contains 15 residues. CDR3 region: CASSRRVSSYNEQFF. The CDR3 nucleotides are TGTGCCAGCAGCCGACGGGTAAGCTCCTACAATGAGCAGTTCTTC.

CDR3 bases: TGTGCCAGCAGCTTAGTCCGTCGAGGGAACAATGAGCAGTTCTTC. Protein product: CASSLVRRGNNEQFF. The chain carries TRBV7-9 and TRBJ2-1; D may be TRBD2 (5 bases). The CDR3 spans 15 residues. Germline-derived CDR1 and CDR2 are SEHNR and FQNEAQ (reference sequence). V was shortened by 1 base and J by 5 bases, with 12 bases between the two germline ends. The variable domain in full, completed from reference TRBV7-9 and TRBJ2-1, reads DTGVSQNPRHKITKRGQNVTFRCDPISEHNRLYWYRQTLGQGPEFLTYFQNEAQLEKSRLLSDRFSAERPKGSFSTLEIQRTEQGDSAMYLCASSLVRRGNNEQFFGPGTRLTVL.

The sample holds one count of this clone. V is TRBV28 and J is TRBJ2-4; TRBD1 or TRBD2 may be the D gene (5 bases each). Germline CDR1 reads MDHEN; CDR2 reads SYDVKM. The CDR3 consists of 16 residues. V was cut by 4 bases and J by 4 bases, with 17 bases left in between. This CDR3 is CASSSSPWDGKNIQYF. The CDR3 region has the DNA TGTGCCAGCAGTTCCAGCCCGTGGGACGGTAAAAACATTCAGTACTTC.

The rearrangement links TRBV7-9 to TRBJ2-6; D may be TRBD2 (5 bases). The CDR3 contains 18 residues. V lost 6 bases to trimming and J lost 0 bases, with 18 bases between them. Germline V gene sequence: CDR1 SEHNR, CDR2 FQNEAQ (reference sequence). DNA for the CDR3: TGTGCCAGCAGGGGCCGCCTAGCTTCTTACTCTGGGGCCAACGTCCTGACTTTC. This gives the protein CASRGRLASYSGANVLTF.

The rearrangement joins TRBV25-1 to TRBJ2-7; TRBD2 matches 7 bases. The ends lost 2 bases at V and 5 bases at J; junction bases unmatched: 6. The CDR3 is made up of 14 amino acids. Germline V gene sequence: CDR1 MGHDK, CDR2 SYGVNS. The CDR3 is CASSEGGELDEQYF. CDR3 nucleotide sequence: TGTGCCAGCAGTGAAGGGGGGGAACTTGACGAGCAGTACTTC.